A selection of T cell receptor beta chains follows, all from one sample in a study of cytomegalovirus exposure and HLA in healthy donors. Assay used: immunoSEQ multiplex PCR; TCRdb lists only in-frame clones, some missing. Counted here are more than 80,000 clones, roughly 80% occurring once; the ten biggest clones make up around 1.2%. The sequenced sample consisted of PBMCs. The receptors were sampled from a girl aged 2 to 10 in good health and CMV-seropositive. Each CDR3 is given with its conserved first and last residue. A D gene is named only where the DNA matches it firmly. Clone size is given for some rows only: seen once, a few or many times, or a class if the clone is expanded.

D,size,J,V,DNA,CDR3
TRBD1,-,TRBJ2-7,TRBV7-2,TGTGCCAGCAGCTTAACGACAGGGCACGAGCAGTACTTC,CASSLTTGHEQYF
TRBD1,-,TRBJ2-7,TRBV11-2,TGTGCCAGCAGCTTTACAGGGGGTTCCTACGAGCAGTACTTC,CASSFTGGSYEQYF
-,-,TRBJ2-3,TRBV18,TGTGCCAGCTCTCCCTCCGGGCAGGGGGGTGATACGCAGTATTTT,CASSPSGQGGDTQYF
-,-,TRBJ2-7,TRBV6-1,TGTGCCAGCAGTGAAGTAGGGGGAGTCGTCTACGAGCAGTACTTC,CASSEVGGVVYEQYF
TRBD1,-,TRBJ1-2,TRBV4-1,TGCGCCAGCAGCCAAGCAGGGGGGCAGGGGATCTATGGCTACACCTTC,CASSQAGGQGIYGYTF
-,few,TRBJ2-1,TRBV5-8,TGTGCCAGCAGCGCGTTCGCCGATGGCAATGAGCAGTTCTTC,CASSAFADGNEQFF
-,-,TRBJ1-3,TRBV6-6,TGTGCCAGCAGCCCGGGGTTCAACTCTGGAAACACCATATATTTT,CASSPGFNSGNTIYF
TRBD1,-,TRBJ2-3,TRBV7-9,TGTGCCAGCAGCTTCGGGACAGGGTGGACAGATACGCAGTATTTT,CASSFGTGWTDTQYF
TRBD2,few,TRBJ2-7,TRBV10-3,TGTGCCATCACCAGGACTAGCGGGAAGAGCGAGCAGTACTTC,CAITRTSGKSEQYF
-,-,TRBJ1-4,TRBV30,TGTGCCCAGACAGTTGGTGGTGAAAAACTGTTTTTT,CAQTVGGEKLFF
-,-,TRBJ1-4,TRBV30,TGTGCCTCCTGGGGCCCAACTAGCCTACAAAATGAAAAACTGTTTTTT,CASWGPTSLQNEKLFF
-,-,TRBJ2-3,TRBV5-1,TGCGCCAGCAGCTTGTGGGAGCCCACAGATACGCAGTATTTT,CASSLWEPTDTQYF
TRBD2,-,TRBJ2-7,TRBV7-8,TGTGCCAGCAGCCTCTGGGGGGGGTCGTCTTTCTACGAGCAGTACTTC,CASSLWGGSSFYEQYF
TRBD2,-,TRBJ2-7,TRBV5-1,TGCGCCAGCAGCTTGGCCTTGGCGGGAGGGCCCCGAACTTTCTCCTACGAGCAGTACTTC,CASSLALAGGPRTFSYEQYF
-,-,TRBJ1-5,TRBV19,TGTGCCAGTAGTATTCCGGAGTCGCGGGATCAGCCCCAGCATTTT,CASSIPESRDQPQHF
-,-,TRBJ2-7,TRBV4-2,TGTGCCAGCAGCCAAGATCGGACAGCCAGCTCCTACGAGCAGTACTTC,CASSQDRTASSYEQYF
-,-,TRBJ2-5,TRBV9,TGTGCCAGCAGCGGGGGCCAGCTAGAGACCCAGTACTTC,CASSGGQLETQYF
-,-,TRBJ1-1,TRBV4-1,TGCGCCAGCAGCCAATTTGTCAGGGACACTGAAGCTTTCTTT,CASSQFVRDTEAFF
TRBD2,-,TRBJ2-1,TRBV6-4,TGTGCCAGCAGCAGAGCGGGAGGGCCCTCCGCCGCCGGCAATGAGCAGTTCTTC,CASSRAGGPSAAGNEQFF
-,-,TRBJ2-1,TRBV29-1,TGCAGCGTTGGGAGTAGAGGATACAATGAGCAGTTCTTC,CSVGSRGYNEQFF
-,-,TRBJ1-1,TRBV5-6,TGTGCCAGCAGCTCCAGTTGGGGGGAGGCGACGTACCTTGAAGCTTTCTTT,CASSSSWGEATYLEAFF
TRBD1,-,TRBJ1-1,TRBV7-2,TGTGCCAGCAGCTTTCAGGGGGATACTGAAGCTTTCTTT,CASSFQGDTEAFF